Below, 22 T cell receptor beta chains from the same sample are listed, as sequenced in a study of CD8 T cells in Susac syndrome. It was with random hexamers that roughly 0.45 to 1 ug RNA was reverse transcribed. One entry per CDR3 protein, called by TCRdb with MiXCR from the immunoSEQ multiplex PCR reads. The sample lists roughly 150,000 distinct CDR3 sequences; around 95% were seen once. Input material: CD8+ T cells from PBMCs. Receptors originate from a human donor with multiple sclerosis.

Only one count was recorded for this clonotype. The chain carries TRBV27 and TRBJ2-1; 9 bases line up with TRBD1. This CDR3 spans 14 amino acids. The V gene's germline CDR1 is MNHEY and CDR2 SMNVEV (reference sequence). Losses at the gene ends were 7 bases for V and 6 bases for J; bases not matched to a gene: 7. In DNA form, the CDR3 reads TGTGCCAGCACGTGGACAGGGGAATCCAATGAGCAGTTCTTC. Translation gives CASTWTGESNEQFF.

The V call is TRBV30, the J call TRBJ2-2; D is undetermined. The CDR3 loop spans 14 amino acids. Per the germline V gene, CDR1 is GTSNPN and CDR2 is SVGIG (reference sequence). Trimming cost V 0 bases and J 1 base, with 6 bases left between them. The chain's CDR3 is CAWSVGQNTGELFF. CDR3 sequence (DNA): TGTGCCTGGAGTGTAGGGCAGAACACCGGGGAGCTGTTTTTT.

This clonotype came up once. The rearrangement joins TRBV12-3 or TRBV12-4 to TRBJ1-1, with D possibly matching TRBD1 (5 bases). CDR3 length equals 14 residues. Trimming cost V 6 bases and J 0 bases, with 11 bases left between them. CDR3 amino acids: CASRPAGLNTEAFF. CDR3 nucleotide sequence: TGTGCCAGCAGACCGGCAGGGCTGAACACTGAAGCTTTCTTT.

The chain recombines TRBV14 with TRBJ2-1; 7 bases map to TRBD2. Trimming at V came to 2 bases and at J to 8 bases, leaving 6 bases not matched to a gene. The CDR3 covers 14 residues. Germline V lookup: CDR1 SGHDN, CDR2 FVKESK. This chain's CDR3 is CASSQTGEGYEQFF. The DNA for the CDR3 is TGTGCCAGCAGCCAAACCGGGGAGGGGTATGAGCAGTTCTTC.

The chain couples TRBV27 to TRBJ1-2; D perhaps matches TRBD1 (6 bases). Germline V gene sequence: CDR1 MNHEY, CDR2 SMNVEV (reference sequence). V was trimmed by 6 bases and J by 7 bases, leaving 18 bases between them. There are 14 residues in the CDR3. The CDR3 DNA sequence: TGTGCCAGCAGACCCTCGTACAGGGATGCTGGCTACACCTTC. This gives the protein CASRPSYRDAGYTF.

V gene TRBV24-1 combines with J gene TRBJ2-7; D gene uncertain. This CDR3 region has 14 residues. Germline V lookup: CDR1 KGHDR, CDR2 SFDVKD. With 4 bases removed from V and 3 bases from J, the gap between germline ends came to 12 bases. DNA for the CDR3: TGTGCCACCAGTGACATGCCCTGGGACTACGAGCAGTACGTC. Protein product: CATSDMPWDYEQYV.

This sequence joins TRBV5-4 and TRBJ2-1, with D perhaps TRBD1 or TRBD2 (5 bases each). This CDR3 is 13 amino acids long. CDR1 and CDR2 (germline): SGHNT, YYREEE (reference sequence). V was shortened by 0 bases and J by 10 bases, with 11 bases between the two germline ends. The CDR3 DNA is TGTGCCAGCAGCTTGGCCGGGACCGACGAGCAGTTCTTC. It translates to CASSLAGTDEQFF.

CDR3 in DNA: TGTGCCAGCAGCTTAGAACGAGCCTATGGCTACACCTTC. It specifies CASSLERAYGYTF. This chain joins TRBV7-8 and TRBJ1-2; D ambiguous. The CDR3 runs to 13 residues. The V and J ends lost 1 base and 4 bases respectively, with 7 bases between them. Germline-derived CDR1 and CDR2 are SGHVS and FQNEAQ. The full variable domain, completed using reference TRBV7-8 and TRBJ1-2, is GAGVSQSPRYKVAKRGQDVALRCDPISGHVSLFWYQQALGQGPEFLTYFQNEAQLDKSGLPSDRFFAERPEGSVSTLKIQRTQQEDSAVYLCASSLERAYGYTFGSGTRLTVV.

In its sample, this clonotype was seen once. The DNA of the CDR3 is TGTGCCAGCAGCTTGGGGGACTCCCTCAATGAGCAGTTCTTC. It encodes CASSLGDSLNEQFF. The J gene is TRBJ2-1, the V gene TRBV5-6; tentative D call: TRBD2 (6 bases). Germline CDR1 SGHDT, CDR2 YYEEEE. The CDR3 loop spans 14 amino acids. V lost 0 bases and J lost 6, with 10 bases in between. Full variable domain (remainder filled in from reference TRBV5-6 and TRBJ2-1): DAGVTQSPTHLIKTRGQQVTLRCSPKSGHDTVSWYQQALGQGPQFIFQYYEEEERQRGNFPDRFSGHQFPNYSSELNVNALLLGDSALYLCASSLGDSLNEQFFGPGTRLTVL.

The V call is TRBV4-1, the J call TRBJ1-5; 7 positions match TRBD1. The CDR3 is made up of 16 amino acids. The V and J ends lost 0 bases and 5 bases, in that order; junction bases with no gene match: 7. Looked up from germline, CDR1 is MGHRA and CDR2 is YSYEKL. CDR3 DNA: TGCGCCAGCAGCCAAGAGACAGGGAGAGGGGATCAGCCCCAGCATTTT. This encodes CASSQETGRGDQPQHF.

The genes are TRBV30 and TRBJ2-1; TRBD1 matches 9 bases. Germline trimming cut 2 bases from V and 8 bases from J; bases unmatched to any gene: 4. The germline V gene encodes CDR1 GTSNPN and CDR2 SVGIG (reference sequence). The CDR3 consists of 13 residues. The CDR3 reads CAWSPGQGHEQFF. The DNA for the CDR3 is TGTGCCTGGAGTCCGGGACAGGGTCATGAGCAGTTCTTC.

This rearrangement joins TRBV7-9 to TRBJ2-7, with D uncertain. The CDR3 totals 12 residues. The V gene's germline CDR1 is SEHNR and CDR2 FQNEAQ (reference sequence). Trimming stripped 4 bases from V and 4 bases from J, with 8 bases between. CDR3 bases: TGTGCCAGCAGCTCCAACCTATACGAGCAGTACTTC. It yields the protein CASSSNLYEQYF.

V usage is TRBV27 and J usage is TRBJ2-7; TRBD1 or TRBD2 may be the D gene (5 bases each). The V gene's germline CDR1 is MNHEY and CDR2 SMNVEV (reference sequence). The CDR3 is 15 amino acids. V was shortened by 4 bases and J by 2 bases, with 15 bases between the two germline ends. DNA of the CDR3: TGTGCCAGCAGTTCGGGACGAGGACCCCCCTACGAGCAGTACGTC. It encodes CASSSGRGPPYEQYV.

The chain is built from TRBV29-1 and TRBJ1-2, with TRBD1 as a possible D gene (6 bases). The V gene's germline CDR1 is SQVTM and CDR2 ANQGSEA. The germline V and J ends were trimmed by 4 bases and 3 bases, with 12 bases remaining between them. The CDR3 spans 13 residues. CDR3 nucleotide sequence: TGCAGCGTTGTTTCCAACAGGGACTATGGCTACACCTTC. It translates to CSVVSNRDYGYTF.

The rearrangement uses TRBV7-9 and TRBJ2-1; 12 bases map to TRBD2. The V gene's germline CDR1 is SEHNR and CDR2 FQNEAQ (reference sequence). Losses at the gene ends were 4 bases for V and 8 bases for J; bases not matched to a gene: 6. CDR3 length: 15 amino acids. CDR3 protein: CASSSSGGASDEQFF. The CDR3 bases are TGTGCCAGCAGCTCTAGCGGGGGGGCATCAGATGAGCAGTTCTTC.

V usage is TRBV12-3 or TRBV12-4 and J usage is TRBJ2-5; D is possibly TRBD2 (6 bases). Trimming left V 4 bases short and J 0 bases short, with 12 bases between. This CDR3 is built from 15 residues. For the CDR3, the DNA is TGTGCCAGCAGTTCATCGGGGGAAAACCAAGAGACCCAGTACTTC. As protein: CASSSSGENQETQYF.

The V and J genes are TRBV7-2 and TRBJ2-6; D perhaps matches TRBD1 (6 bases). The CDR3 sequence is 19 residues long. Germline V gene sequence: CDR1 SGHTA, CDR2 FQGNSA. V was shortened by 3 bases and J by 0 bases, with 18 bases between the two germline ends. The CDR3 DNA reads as TGTGCCAGCAGCTTTTCACTATCGGGACACCTCTCTGGGGCCAACGTCCTGACTTTC. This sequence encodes CASSFSLSGHLSGANVLTF.

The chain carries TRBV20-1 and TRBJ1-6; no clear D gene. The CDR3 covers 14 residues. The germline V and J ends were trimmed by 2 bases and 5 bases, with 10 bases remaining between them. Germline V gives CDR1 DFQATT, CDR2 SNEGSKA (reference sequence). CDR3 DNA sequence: TGCAGTGCTAGACCCAGTTGGGATAATTCACCCCTCCACTTT. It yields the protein CSARPSWDNSPLHF.

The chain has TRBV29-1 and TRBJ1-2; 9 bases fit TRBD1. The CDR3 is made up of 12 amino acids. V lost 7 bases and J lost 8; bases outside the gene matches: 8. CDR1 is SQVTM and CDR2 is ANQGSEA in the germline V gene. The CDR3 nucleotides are TGCAGCGGGGGACAGGGCGGCGAAGGCTACACCTTC. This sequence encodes CSGGQGGEGYTF.

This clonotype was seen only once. The CDR3 loop is CASSPRMVGGARNEQFF. Written as DNA, the CDR3 is TGTGCCAGCAGCCCTAGAATGGTGGGGGGGGCTCGGAATGAGCAGTTCTTC. J is TRBJ2-1 and V is TRBV7-6, with a tentative D call TRBD2 (7 bases). The CDR3 contains 17 residues. Germline V gives CDR1 SGHVS, CDR2 FNYEAQ. Trimming left V 5 bases short and J 7 bases short, with 24 bases between.

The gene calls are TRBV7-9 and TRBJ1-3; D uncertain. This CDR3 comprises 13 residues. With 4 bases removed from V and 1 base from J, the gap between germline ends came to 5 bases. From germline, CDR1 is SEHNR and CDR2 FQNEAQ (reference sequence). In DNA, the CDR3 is TGTGCCAGCAGCTGGGGATCTGGAAACACCATATATTTT. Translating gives CASSWGSGNTIYF.

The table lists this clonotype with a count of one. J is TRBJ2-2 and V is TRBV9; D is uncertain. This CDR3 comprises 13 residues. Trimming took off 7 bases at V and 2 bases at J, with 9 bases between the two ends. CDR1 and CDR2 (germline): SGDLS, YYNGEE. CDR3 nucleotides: TGTGCCAGCGGCCGATCAAACACCGGGGAGCTGTTTTTT. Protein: CASGRSNTGELFF.